The 11 T cell receptor beta chains reported below all come from one sample, sequenced in a study of CD8 T cells in ankylosing spondylitis. TCRdb analysed the 5' RACE reads with MiXCR anew, one entry per CDR3 protein. The sample includes approximately 240,000 distinct CDR3 sequences, 24% of them seen just once. Source material: blood, either unsorted or a sorted T cell fraction (not recorded which). These receptors were collected from a male donor with ankylosing spondylitis or in good health (not recorded which).

This clonotype has a count of ten or more. The J gene is TRBJ1-2, the V gene TRBV3-1; D is perhaps TRBD1 (6 bases). CDR3 length: 14 amino acids. Trimming removed 0 bases at V and 8 bases at J, with 13 bases between. Germline lookup yields CDR1 LGHDT and CDR2 YNNKEL (reference sequence). This CDR3 reads CASSQDHGGRGYTF. The CDR3 region has the DNA TGTGCCAGCAGCCAAGATCACGGGGGGCGCGGCTACACCTTC. The entire variable domain, with the rest obtained from reference TRBV3-1 and TRBJ1-2, is as follows: DTAVSQTPKYLVTQMGNDKSIKCEQNLGHDTMYWYKQDSKKFLKIMFSYNNKELIINETVPNRFSPKSPDKAHLNLHINSLELGDSAVYFCASSQDHGGRGYTFGSGTRLTVV.

This clonotype turned up a few times. The chain joins TRBV11-1 to TRBJ1-2; D may be TRBD1 (5 bases). There are 18 residues in the CDR3. The ends were cut back, 5 bases at V and 3 bases at J, with 25 bases in the middle. Germline values: CDR1 SGHAT, CDR2 FQDESV (reference sequence). CDR3 loop: CASSPQPFTDRYHYGYTF. In DNA, the CDR3 is TGTGCCAGCAGCCCCCAACCCTTCACCGACAGATACCACTATGGCTACACCTTC. Using reference TRBV11-1 and TRBJ1-2 for the parts outside the CDR3, the full variable domain is EAEVAQSPRYKITEKSQAVAFWCDPISGHATLYWYRQILGQGPELLVQFQDESVVDDSQLPKDRFSAERLKGVDSTLKIQPAELGDSAMYLCASSPQPFTDRYHYGYTFGSGTRLTVV.

This clonotype was seen at least ten times. V is TRBV12-3 or TRBV12-4 and J is TRBJ2-7; D perhaps matches TRBD2 (6 bases). V shed 6 bases and J shed 0 bases, with 18 bases lying between them. The length of the CDR3 is 16 residues. Written as DNA, the CDR3 is TGTGCCAGCAGCCGTGACGCTAGCGCGACCTCCTACGAGCAGTACTTC. Translated, it gives CASSRDASATSYEQYF.

The genes are TRBV10-3 and TRBJ2-5; 8 bases line up with TRBD1. Germline lookup yields CDR1 ENHRY and CDR2 SYGVKD. CDR3 length: 14 residues. With V trimmed by 7 bases and J by 4 bases, 8 bases remained unmatched. The CDR3 DNA reads as TGTGCCATCACGTCGGACAGGGCTGGAGAGACCCAGTACTTC. This encodes CAITSDRAGETQYF.

This clonotype was observed at least ten times. The chain combines TRBV20-1 with TRBJ1-2; D is possibly TRBD1 (5 bases). This CDR3 has 14 amino acids. The ends were cut back, 3 bases at V and 2 bases at J, with 13 bases in the middle. Germline CDR1 reads DFQATT; CDR2 reads SNEGSKA (reference sequence). The CDR3 coding sequence is TGCAGTGCTAGCCCAGGGCCGGCGAACTATGGCTACACCTTC. Its protein is CSASPGPANYGYTF.

This clonotype has a count of ten or more. This chain uses TRBV29-1 with TRBJ2-3, with a tentative D call TRBD2 (5 bases). The germline V gene has CDR1 SQVTM and CDR2 ANQGSEA. V was trimmed by 4 bases and J by 4 bases, leaving 12 bases between them. The length of the CDR3 is 13 residues. The CDR3: CSVGKGGPDTQYF. The CDR3 bases are TGCAGCGTTGGTAAGGGCGGGCCAGATACGCAGTATTTT.

The chain links TRBV20-1 to TRBJ2-7, with 8 bases that match TRBD1. Trimming removed 6 bases from V and 0 bases from J; junction bases left unmatched: 16. The CDR3 is 17 amino acids. Germline CDR1 DFQATT, CDR2 SNEGSKA (reference sequence). The CDR3 DNA is TGCAGTGCCAAAACTCGACAGGGGTGGGCTATCTCCTACGAGCAGTACTTC. Translating it yields CSAKTRQGWAISYEQYF.

The V gene is TRBV20-1, the J gene TRBJ2-1; no clear D gene. V was pared by 6 bases and J by 5 bases, with 17 bases between. CDR1 and CDR2 from the germline V gene are DFQATT and SNEGSKA (reference sequence). CDR3 size: 14 residues. CDR3 protein: CSAPPPRGDNEQFF. For the CDR3, the DNA is TGCAGTGCGCCCCCCCCCCGTGGGGACAATGAGCAGTTCTTC.

The rearrangement uses TRBV10-3 and TRBJ2-1; the D gene could be TRBD1 or TRBD2 (6 bases each). This CDR3 has 13 residues. The V end was cut by 8 bases, the J end by 8 bases, with 16 bases between. CDR1 and CDR2 (germline): ENHRY, SYGVKD. The CDR3 bases are TGTGCCATCTCGGGGGCCGAGGTGGATGAGCAGTTCTTC. Protein: CAISGAEVDEQFF.

This clonotype was observed a few times. The chain combines TRBV6-5 with TRBJ1-2; D remains unclear. Trimming left V 4 bases short and J 4 bases short, with 10 bases between. The V gene's germline CDR1 is MNHEY and CDR2 SVGAGI. CDR3 length equals 13 residues. The CDR3 coding sequence is TGTGCCAGCAGTTCCACCAGAATCTATGGCTACACCTTC. Translation gives CASSSTRIYGYTF.

This clonotype was counted at least ten times. This chain connects TRBV28 to TRBJ2-5; D is uncertain. Germline loops: CDR1 MDHEN, CDR2 SYDVKM. CDR3 size: 14 residues. With 5 bases removed from V and 5 bases from J, the gap between germline ends came to 15 bases. DNA for the CDR3: TGTGCCAGCAGTAAAATCTTCGGGTTGGAGACCCAGTACTTC. It is translated as CASSKIFGLETQYF.